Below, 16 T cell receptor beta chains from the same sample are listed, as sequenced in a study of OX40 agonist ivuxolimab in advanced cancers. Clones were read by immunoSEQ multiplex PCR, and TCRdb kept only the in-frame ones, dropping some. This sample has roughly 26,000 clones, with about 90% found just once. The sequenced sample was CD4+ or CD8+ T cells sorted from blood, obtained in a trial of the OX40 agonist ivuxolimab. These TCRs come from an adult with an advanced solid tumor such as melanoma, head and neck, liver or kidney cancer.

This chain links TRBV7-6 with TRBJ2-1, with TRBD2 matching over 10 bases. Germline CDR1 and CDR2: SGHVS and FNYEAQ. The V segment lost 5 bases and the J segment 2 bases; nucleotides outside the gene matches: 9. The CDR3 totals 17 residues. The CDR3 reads CASSDTSGAPAYNEQFF. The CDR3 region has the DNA TGTGCCAGCAGCGACACTAGCGGGGCGCCCGCCTACAATGAGCAGTTCTTC. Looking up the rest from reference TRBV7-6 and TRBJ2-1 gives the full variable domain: GAGVSQSPRYKVTKRGQDVALRCDPISGHVSLYWYRQALGQGPEFLTYFNYEAQQDKSGLPNDRFSAERPEGSISTLTIQRTEQRDSAMYRCASSDTSGAPAYNEQFFGPGTRLTVL.

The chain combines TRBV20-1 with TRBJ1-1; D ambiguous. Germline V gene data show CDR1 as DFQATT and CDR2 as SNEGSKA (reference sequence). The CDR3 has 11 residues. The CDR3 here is CSTPKGFEAFF. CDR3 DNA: TGCAGCACCCCCAAAGGGTTTGAAGCTTTCTTT.

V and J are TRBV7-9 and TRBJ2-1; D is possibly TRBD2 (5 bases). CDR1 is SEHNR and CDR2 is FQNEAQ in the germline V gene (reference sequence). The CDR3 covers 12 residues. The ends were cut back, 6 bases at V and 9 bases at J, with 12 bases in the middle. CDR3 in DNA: TGTGCCAGCAGGTTGAGGGAACGTGAGCAGTTCTTC. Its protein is CASRLREREQFF. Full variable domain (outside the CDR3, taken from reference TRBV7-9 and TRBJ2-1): DTGVSQNPRHKITKRGQNVTFRCDPISEHNRLYWYRQTLGQGPEFLTYFQNEAQLEKSRLLSDRFSAERPKGSFSTLEIQRTEQGDSAMYLCASRLREREQFFGPGTRLTVL.

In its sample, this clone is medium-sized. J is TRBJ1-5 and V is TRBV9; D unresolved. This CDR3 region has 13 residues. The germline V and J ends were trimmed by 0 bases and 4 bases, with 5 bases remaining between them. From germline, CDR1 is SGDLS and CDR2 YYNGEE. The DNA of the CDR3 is TGTGCCAGCAGCGTAGCGACAAATCAGCCCCAGCATTTT. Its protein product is CASSVATNQPQHF.

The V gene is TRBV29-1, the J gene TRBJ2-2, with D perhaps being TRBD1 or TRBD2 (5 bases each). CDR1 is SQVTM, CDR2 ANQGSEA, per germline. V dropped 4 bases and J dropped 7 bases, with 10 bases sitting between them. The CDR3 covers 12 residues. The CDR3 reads CSVGGTSGELFF. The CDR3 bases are TGCAGCGTTGGAGGGACCAGCGGGGAGCTGTTTTTT.

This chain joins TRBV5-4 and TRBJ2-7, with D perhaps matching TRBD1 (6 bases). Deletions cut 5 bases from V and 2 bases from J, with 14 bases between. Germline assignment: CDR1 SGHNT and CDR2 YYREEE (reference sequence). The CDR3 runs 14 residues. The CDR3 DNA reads TGTGCCAGCAGTCCCAGGGGTGCCCCCTACGAGCAGTACTTC. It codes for CASSPRGAPYEQYF.

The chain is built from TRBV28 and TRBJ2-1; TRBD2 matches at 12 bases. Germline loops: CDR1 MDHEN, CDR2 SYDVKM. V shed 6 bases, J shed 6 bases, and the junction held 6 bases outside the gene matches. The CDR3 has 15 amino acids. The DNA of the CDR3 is TGTGCCAGCAGACCCCGGACTAGCGGGATCAATGAGCAGTTCTTC. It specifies CASRPRTSGINEQFF.

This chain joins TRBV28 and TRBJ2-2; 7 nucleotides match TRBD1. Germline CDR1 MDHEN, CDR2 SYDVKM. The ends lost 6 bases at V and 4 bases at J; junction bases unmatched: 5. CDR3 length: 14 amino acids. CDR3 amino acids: CASSPDRATGELFF. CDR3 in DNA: TGTGCCAGCAGCCCAGACAGGGCCACCGGGGAGCTGTTTTTT.

The chain's CDR3 is CASSSTGRVDEQYF. The CDR3 DNA reads as TGTGCCAGCAGCTCGACAGGGAGGGTAGACGAGCAGTACTTC. The chain uses TRBV13 and TRBJ2-7; either TRBD1 or TRBD2 may supply D (7 bases each). The CDR3 runs to 14 residues. Trimming cost V 4 bases and J 5 bases, with 15 bases left between them. Germline-derived CDR1 and CDR2 are PRHDT and FYEKMQ (reference sequence).

CDR3 in amino acids: CASSLGQPNTQYF. As DNA, the CDR3 is TGCGCCAGCAGCTTGGGACAGCCCAATACGCAGTATTTT. J is TRBJ2-3 and V is TRBV5-1; D perhaps matches TRBD1 (5 bases). V was clipped by 0 bases and J by 7 bases, with 9 bases between them. Germline-derived CDR1 and CDR2 are SGHRS and YFSETQ. The CDR3 totals 13 residues.

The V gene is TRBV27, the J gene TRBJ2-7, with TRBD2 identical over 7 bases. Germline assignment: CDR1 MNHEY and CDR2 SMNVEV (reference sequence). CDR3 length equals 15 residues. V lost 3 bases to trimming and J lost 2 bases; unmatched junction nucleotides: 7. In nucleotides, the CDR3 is TGTGCCAGCAGTTTGTCCGCTAGCGGAGCCTACGAGCAGTACTTC. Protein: CASSLSASGAYEQYF.

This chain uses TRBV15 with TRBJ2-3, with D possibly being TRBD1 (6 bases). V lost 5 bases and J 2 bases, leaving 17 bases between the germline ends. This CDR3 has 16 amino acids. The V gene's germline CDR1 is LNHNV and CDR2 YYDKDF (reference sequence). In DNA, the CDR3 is TGTGCCACCAGCCTAGATAGGGCAGGGGTCACAGATACGCAGTATTTT. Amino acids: CATSLDRAGVTDTQYF.

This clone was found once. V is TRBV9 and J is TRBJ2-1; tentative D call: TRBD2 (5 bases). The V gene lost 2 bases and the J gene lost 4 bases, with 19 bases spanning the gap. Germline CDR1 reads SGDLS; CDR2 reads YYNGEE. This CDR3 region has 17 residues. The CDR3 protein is CASSVLPVGTGYNEQFF. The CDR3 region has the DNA TGTGCCAGCAGCGTCCTTCCGGTTGGCACGGGGTACAATGAGCAGTTCTTC.

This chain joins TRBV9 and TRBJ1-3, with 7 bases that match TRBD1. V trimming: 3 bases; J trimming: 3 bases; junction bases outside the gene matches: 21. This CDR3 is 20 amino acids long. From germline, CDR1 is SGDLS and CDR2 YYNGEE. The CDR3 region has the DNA TGTGCCAGCAGCGAGGAGGGGGAAGTGACAGGGTCAAATGATGGAAACACCATATATTTT. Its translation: CASSEEGEVTGSNDGNTIYF.

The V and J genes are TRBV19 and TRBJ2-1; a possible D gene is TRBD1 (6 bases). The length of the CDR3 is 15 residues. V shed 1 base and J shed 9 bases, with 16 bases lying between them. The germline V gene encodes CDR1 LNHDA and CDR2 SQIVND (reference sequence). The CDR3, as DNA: TGTGCCAGTAGTATAGGGCCGCAGGGGCGTATTGAGCAGTTCTTC. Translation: CASSIGPQGRIEQFF.

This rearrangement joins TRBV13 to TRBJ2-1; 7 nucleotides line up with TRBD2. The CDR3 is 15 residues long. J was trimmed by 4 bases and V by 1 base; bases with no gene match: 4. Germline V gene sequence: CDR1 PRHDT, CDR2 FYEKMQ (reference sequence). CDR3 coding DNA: TGTGCCAGCAGCTTAGATCAGCGGGGATACAATGAGCAGTTCTTC. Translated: CASSLDQRGYNEQFF.